A selection of T cell receptor beta chains follows, all from one sample in a study of beta chain features in type 1 diabetes. Repertoires were generated with immunoSEQ multiplex PCR, while TCRdb's copy carries only in-frame clones and drops some. The data contain 600,000 to 700,000 clones, under 15% of them singletons. The source material was naive CD4+ T cells from blood. These receptors came from a man in his late teens or twenties with type 1 diabetes. The CDR3 runs from the conserved cysteine through the conserved F or W. D genes are given only for firm matches. The size field is filled for only some rows; it gives once, few, many or a size class.

d_call	v_call	clone_size	j_call	cdr3_nt	cdr3_aa
TRBD1	TRBV4-2	NA	TRBJ1-1	TGTGCCAGCAGCCAAGACACAGGGGGCTGGACTGAAGCTTTCTTT	CASSQDTGGWTEAFF
NA	TRBV30	few	TRBJ2-7	TGTGCCTGGAGGACCAACTCAGGACTGGGGCAGTACTTC	CAWRTNSGLGQYF
NA	TRBV30	NA	TRBJ1-4	TGTGCCTGGAGTGTGATGGGTTATAATGAAAAACTGTTTTTT	CAWSVMGYNEKLFF
NA	TRBV9	few	TRBJ2-7	TGTGCCAGCAGCGTAGCAGCCGGAGCGAGACAAGAGCAGTACTTC	CASSVAAGARQEQYF
NA	TRBV20-1	NA	TRBJ2-3	TGCAGTGCTATCAGCACAGATACGCAGTATTTT	CSAISTDTQYF
NA	TRBV14	few	TRBJ1-1	TGTGCCAGCAGCCACCTGCGGGACACTGAAGCTTTCTTT	CASSHLRDTEAFF
TRBD1	TRBV13	few	TRBJ1-2	TGTGCCAGCACAGGGACAGGGTTGGTTGATGGCTACACCTTC	CASTGTGLVDGYTF
NA	TRBV30	NA	TRBJ2-7	TGTGCCTGGAGTTTAAGCTACGAGCAGTACTTC	CAWSLSYEQYF
NA	TRBV2	few	TRBJ2-5	TGTGCCAGCAGTTCGACAGGTCCCCAAGAGACCCAGTACTTC	CASSSTGPQETQYF
NA	TRBV27	few	TRBJ2-3	TGTGCCACCCTACGGGACTTCTCGGAGGATACGCAGTATTTT	CATLRDFSEDTQYF
NA	TRBV19	few	TRBJ1-6	TGTGCCAGTACAGGGGCTTACAATTCACCCCTCCACTTT	CASTGAYNSPLHF
NA	TRBV29-1	NA	TRBJ2-4	TGCAGCGTTGGGAGGCAGGGGGAGGACATTCAGTACTTC	CSVGRQGEDIQYF
TRBD2	TRBV15	few	TRBJ2-2	TGTGCCACCAGCCGAGCCCCTGGACTAGCGGGGGGGTCCGGGGAGCTGTTTTTT	CATSRAPGLAGGSGELFF
NA	TRBV15	NA	TRBJ2-1	TGTGCCACCAGCCGCCCGGGGGGCCCCTACAATGAGCAGTTCTTC	CATSRPGGPYNEQFF
TRBD1	TRBV28	few	TRBJ2-7	TGTGCCAGCAGTTTGGGACAGGGGTCCGACGAGCAGTACTTC	CASSLGQGSDEQYF
TRBD1	TRBV28	NA	TRBJ1-1	TGTGCCAGCAGTCTCTCCGGACAGGGCGCTGAAGCTTTCTTT	CASSLSGQGAEAFF
NA	TRBV20-1	NA	TRBJ2-7	TGCAGTGTGATGGGGCGAGGCGAGCAGTACTTC	CSVMGRGEQYF
NA	TRBV7-9	few	TRBJ1-1	TGTGCCAGCAGCTTCGTACAGGGCACTGAAGCTTTCTTT	CASSFVQGTEAFF
NA	TRBV7-8	NA	TRBJ2-7	TGTGCCAGCAGCGTAGGGGGGGTAGCCTACGAGCAGTACTTC	CASSVGGVAYEQYF
NA	TRBV27	NA	TRBJ2-5	TGTGCCAGCAGTTTCAACCGGGGAGAGACCCAGTACTTC	CASSFNRGETQYF
TRBD1	TRBV7-9	NA	TRBJ2-1	TGTGCCAGCAGCTTAGGGTCCCTCCGGGACAGGGCCATATACAATGAGCAGTTCTTC	CASSLGSLRDRAIYNEQFF
NA	TRBV7-2	NA	TRBJ2-2	TGTGCCAGCAGACCAGCCGGTAACACCGGGGAGCTGTTTTTT	CASRPAGNTGELFF
TRBD2	TRBV7-9	few	TRBJ2-1	TGTGCCAGCAGCCATACTAGCGGGGGATACAATGAGCAGTTCTTC	CASSHTSGGYNEQFF
NA	TRBV6-1	few	TRBJ2-5	TGTGCCAGCAGTTCCGAAGCAGCCCAACAAGAGACCCAGTACTTC	CASSSEAAQQETQYF